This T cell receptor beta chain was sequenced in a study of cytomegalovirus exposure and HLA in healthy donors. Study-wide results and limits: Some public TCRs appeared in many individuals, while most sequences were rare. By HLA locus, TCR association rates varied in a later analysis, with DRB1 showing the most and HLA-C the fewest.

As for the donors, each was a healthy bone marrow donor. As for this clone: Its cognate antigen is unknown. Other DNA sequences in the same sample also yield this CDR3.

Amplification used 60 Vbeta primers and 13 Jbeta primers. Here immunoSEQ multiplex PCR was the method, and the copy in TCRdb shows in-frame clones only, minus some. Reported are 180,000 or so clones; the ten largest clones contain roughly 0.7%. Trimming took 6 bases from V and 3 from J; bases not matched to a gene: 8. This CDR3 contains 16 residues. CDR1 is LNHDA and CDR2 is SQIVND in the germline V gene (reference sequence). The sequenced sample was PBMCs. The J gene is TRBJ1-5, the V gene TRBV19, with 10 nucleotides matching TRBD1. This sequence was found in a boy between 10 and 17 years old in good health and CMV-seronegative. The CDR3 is CASRRQGAGDNQPQHF. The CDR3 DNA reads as TGTGCCAGTAGACGACAGGGGGCGGGAGACAATCAGCCCCAGCATTTT.